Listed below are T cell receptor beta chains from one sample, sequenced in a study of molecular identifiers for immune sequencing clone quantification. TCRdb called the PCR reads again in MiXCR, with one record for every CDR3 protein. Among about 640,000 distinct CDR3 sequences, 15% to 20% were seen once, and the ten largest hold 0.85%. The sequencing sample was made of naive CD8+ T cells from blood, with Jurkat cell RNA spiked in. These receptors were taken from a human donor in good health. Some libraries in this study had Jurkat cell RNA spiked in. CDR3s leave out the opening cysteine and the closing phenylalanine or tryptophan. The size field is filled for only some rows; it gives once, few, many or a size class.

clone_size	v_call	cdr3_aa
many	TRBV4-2	ASSLNRDNYEQY
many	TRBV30	AWSVLGEAF
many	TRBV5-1	ASSSPLAEGTGETQY
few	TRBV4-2	ASNTPGGNYGYT
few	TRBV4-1	ASSQEGLAGKGELF
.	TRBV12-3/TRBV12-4	ASSHGGDNQPQH
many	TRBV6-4	ASAQAPNTGELF
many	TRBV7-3	ASGAGGSTDTQY
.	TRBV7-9	ASRAPGTSDTQY
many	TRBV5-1	ASSSDWDYEQY
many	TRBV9	ASSVGGSTGELF
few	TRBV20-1	SAHKSSYNEQF
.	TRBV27	ASSFVSVAGTNEKLF
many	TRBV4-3	ASSQSDSTNSPLH
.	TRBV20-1	SARDLGRGLGIQY
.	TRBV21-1	ASSKEGGREENGYT
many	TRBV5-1	ASSGTSGTGETQY
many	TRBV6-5	ASSYKGQWSYGYT
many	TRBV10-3	AISGTGEYEQY
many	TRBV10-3	AISEVTDTQY
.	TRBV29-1	SAVGGPVTDTQY
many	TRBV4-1	ASSALADHTDTQY
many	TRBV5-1	ASSPPQGPIGTDTQY
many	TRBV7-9	ASGRSAGGADNSPLH
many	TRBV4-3	ASSDTLQVSSSYEQY
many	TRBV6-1	ASSSPGTGYGYT
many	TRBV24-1	ATGSGDSWLDTQY
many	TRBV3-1	ASSLRQGVDQPQH
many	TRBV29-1	SVVIRTDTQY
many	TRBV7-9	ASTGINTEAF
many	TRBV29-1	SVPIPGTAANEKLF
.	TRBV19	ASSPSGAGVSEQF
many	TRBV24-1	ATSERLAGVPGELF
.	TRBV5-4	ASKDNINYGYT
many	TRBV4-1	ASSQVPTSGFTDTQY
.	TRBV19	ASSIGSFQETQY
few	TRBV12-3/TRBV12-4	ASSFWGQGTDTQY
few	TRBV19	ASSIDGTGTYEQY
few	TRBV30	AWSVIGLNTEAF
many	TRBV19	ASSQGYPTYEQY
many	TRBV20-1	SASPTGGLGQPQH
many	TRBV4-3	ASSQGSTTVSYEQY
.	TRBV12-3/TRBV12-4	ASSVGSAEAF
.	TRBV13	ASSTAETSAHNEQF
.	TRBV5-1	ASSFREARSYEQY
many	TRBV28	ASSPTGMRNSPLH
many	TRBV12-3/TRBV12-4	ASSLAAGTTEAF
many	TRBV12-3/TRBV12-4	ASSSPVRYGYT
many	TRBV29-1	SVEDRGWATDTQY
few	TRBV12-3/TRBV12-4	ASSEPGQGAYYEQY
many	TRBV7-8	ASSPNVVVYEQY
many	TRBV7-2	ASSLGVTGGFVEQY
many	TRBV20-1	SARPRGTYEQY
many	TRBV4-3	ASSQQDTLGYGYT
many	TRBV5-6	ASSWSAQETQY
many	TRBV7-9	ASSIIVESGEVGYT
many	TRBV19	ASSTRIGTESYGYT
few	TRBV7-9	ASSLVTYGYT
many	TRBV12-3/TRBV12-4	ASSEGWANEKLF
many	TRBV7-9	ASSSGTGEETQY